Sequencing of this TCR beta chain was carried out in a study of blood T cell repertoires in COVID-19. As for the study in general: Samples taken during acute and convalescent COVID-19 were collected in the United States, Italy and Spain.

Sequenced by immunoSEQ multiplex PCR; TCRdb stores in-frame clones only, minus some. Here the sample spans fewer than 500,000 clones, over 75% being singletons. CDR3 size: 15 residues. CDR1 is SGHTA and CDR2 is FQGNSA in the germline V gene. The junction had 5 bases not matched to a gene; V was cut back by 4 bases and J by 2 bases. The cohort comprised adults aged about 18 to 89 years residing in under 30 US areas. Recovered status applied to Cohort 3 donors who had two consecutive negative PCRs. It also applied to those with clearance or with symptom resolution. This clone has only one observation. This TCR was recovered from a man under 40 who had recovered from COVID-19. Sequenced input: PBMCs or T cells enriched from blood (not recorded which). The chain links TRBV7-2 to TRBJ1-5; the match to TRBD1 covers 7 bases. CDR3 in amino acids: CASSSTGIGNQPQHF. CDR3 coding DNA: TGTGCCAGCAGCTCGACAGGGATTGGCAATCAGCCCCAGCATTTT.